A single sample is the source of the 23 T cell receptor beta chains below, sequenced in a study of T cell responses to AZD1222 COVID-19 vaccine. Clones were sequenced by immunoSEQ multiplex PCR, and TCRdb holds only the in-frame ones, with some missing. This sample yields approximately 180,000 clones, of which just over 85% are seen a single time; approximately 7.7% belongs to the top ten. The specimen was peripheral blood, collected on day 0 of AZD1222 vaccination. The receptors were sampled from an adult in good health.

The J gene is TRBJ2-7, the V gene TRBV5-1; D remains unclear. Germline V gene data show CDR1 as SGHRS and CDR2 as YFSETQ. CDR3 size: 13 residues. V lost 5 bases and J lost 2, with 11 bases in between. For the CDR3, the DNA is TGCGCCAGCAGGGGGTTCCCCACCTACGAGCAGTACTTC. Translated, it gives CASRGFPTYEQYF.

The CDR3 region is CASSSTGKDRIFNEQFF. CDR3 sequence (DNA): TGTGCCAGCAGCTCGACAGGGAAGGATCGGATTTTCAATGAGCAGTTCTTC. The rearrangement uses TRBV11-2 and TRBJ2-1; TRBD1 aligns across 7 bases. The CDR3 is 17 amino acids. CDR1 and CDR2 (germline): SGHAT, FQNNGV. V was clipped by 4 bases and J by 6 bases; unmatched bases: 15.

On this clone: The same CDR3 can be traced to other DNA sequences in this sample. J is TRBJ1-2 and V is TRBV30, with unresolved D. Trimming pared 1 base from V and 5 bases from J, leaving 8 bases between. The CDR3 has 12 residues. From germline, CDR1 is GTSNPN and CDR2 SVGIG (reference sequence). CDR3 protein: CAWSGGAYGYTF. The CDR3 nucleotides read TGTGCCTGGAGTGGTGGAGCTTATGGCTACACCTTC.

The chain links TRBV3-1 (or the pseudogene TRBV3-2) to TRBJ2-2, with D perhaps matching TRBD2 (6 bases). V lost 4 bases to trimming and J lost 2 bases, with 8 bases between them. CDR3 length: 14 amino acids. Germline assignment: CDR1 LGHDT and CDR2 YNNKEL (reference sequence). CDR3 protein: CASSLGGNTGELFF. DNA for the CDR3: TGTGCCAGCAGCCTCGGGGGAAACACCGGGGAGCTGTTTTTT.

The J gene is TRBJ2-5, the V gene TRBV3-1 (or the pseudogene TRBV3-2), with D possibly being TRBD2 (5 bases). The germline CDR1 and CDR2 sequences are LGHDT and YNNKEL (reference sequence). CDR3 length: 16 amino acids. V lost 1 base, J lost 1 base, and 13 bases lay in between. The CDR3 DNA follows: TGTGCCAGCAGCCAAGGGACTCCGAAGTCCCAAGAGACCCAGTACTTC. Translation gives CASSQGTPKSQETQYF.

The CDR3 nucleotides read TGCGCCAGCAGCTTGGAGACGCGGGTAGCTGGAAACACCATATATTTT. Protein sequence: CASSLETRVAGNTIYF. The gene calls are TRBV5-1 and TRBJ1-3, with D uncertain. CDR3 length equals 16 residues. Trimming cost V 0 bases and J 2 bases, with 12 bases left between them. Germline V gene sequence: CDR1 SGHRS, CDR2 YFSETQ.

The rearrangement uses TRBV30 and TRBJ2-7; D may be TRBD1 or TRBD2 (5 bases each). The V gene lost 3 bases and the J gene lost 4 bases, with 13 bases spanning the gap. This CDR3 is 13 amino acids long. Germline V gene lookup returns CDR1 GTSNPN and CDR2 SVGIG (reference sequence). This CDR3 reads CAWRAPGRYEQYF. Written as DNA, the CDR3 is TGTGCCTGGAGAGCTCCGGGACGTTACGAGCAGTACTTC. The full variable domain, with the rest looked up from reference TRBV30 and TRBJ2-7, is SQTIHQWPATLVQPVGSPLSLECTVEGTSNPNLYWYRQAAGRGLQLLFYSVGIGQISSEVPQNLSASRPQDRQFILSSKKLLLSDSGFYLCAWRAPGRYEQYFGPGTRLTVT.

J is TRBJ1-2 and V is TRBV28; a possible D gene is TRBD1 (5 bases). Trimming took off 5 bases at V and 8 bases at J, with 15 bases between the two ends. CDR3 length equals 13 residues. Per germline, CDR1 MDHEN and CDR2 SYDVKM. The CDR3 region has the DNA TGTGCCAGCAGTCCCCCCGGGGACGGCGGCTACACCTTC. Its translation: CASSPPGDGGYTF.

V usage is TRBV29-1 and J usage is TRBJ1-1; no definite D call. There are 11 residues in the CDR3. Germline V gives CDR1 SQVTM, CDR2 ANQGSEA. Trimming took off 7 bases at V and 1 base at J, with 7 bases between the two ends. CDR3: CSGRPNTEAFF. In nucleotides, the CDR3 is TGCAGCGGGCGGCCGAACACTGAAGCTTTCTTT.

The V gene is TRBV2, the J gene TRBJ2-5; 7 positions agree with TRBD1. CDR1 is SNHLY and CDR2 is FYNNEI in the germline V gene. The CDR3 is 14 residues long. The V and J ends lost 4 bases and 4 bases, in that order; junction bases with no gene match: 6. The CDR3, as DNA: TGTGCCAGCAGTGTAGGGGGCTTGGGAGAGACCCAGTACTTC. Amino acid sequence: CASSVGGLGETQYF.

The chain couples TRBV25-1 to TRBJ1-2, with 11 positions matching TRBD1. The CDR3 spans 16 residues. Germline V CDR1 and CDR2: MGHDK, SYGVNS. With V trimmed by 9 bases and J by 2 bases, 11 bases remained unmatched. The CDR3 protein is CASSPRGQGVNYGYTF. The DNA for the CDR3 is TGTGCCAGTTCCCCCCGGGGACAGGGGGTAAACTATGGCTACACCTTC.

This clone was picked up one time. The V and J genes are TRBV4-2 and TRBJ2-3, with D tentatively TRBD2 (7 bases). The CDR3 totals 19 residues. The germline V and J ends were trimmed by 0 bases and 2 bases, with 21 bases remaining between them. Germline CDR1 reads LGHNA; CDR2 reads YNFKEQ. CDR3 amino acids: CASSQDLLEGGPFTDTQYF. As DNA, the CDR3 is TGTGCCAGCAGCCAAGATTTGTTGGAGGGGGGGCCTTTCACAGATACGCAGTATTTT.

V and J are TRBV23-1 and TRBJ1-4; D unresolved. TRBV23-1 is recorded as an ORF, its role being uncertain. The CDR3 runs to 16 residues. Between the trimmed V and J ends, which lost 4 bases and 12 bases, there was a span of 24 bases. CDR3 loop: CASSPPGSLLVRELFF. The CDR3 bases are TGCGCCAGCAGTCCCCCCGGGTCTCTGCTCGTTAGGGAACTGTTTTTT.

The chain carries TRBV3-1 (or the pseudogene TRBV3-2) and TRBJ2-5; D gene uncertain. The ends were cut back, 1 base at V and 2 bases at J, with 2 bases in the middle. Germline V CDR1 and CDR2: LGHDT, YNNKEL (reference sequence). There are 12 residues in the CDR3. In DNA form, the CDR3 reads TGTGCCAGCAGCCAAGTACAAGAGACCCAGTACTTC. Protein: CASSQVQETQYF.

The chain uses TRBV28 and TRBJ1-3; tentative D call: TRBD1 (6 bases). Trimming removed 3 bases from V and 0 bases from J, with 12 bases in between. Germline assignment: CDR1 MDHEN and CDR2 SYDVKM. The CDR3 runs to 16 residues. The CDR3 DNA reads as TGTGCCAGCAGTTTTACAGGGAAGGGCTCTGGAAACACCATATATTTT. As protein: CASSFTGKGSGNTIYF. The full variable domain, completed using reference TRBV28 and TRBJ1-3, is DVKVTQSSRYLVKRTGEKVFLECVQDMDHENMFWYRQDPGLGLRLIYFSYDVKMKEKGDIPEGYSVSREKKERFSLILESASTNQTSMYLCASSFTGKGSGNTIYFGEGSWLTVV.

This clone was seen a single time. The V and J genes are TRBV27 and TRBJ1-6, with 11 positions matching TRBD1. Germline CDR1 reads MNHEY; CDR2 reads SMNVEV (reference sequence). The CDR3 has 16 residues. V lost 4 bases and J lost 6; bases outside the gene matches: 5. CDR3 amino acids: CASSSGQGASNSPLHF. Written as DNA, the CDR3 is TGTGCCAGCAGTTCAGGACAGGGGGCCTCTAATTCACCCCTCCACTTT.

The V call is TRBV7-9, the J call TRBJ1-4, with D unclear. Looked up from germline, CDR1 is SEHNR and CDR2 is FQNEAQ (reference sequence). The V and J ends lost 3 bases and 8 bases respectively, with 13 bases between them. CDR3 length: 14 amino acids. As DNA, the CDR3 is TGTGCCAGCAGCTTTCGGGAAGTACGCGAAAAACTGTTTTTT. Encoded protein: CASSFREVREKLFF.

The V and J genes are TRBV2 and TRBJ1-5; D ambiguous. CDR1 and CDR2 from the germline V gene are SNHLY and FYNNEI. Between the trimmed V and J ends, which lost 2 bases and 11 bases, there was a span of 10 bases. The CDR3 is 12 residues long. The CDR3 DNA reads TGTGCCAGCAGTGAAAGTTCTCGGTCCCAGCATTTT. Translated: CASSESSRSQHF.

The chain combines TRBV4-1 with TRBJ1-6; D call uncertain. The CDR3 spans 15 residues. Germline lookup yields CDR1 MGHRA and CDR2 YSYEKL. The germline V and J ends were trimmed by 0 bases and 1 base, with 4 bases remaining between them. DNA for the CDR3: TGCGCCAGCAGCCAAGACCTATCCTATAATTCACCCCTCCACTTT. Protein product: CASSQDLSYNSPLHF.

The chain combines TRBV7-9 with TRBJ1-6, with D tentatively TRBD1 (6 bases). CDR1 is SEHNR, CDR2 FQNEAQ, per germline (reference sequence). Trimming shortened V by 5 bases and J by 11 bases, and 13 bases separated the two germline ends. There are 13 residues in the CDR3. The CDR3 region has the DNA TGTGCCAGCAGCCGAGGGGGGGCCGCACCCCTCCACTTT. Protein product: CASSRGGAAPLHF.

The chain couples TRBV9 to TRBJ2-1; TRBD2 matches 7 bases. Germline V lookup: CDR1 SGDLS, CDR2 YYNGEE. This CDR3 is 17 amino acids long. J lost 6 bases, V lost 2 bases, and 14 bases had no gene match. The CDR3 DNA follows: TGTGCCAGCAGCGTCACTCCGAGAGCGGGGCCCCGCAATGAGCAGTTCTTC. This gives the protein CASSVTPRAGPRNEQFF.

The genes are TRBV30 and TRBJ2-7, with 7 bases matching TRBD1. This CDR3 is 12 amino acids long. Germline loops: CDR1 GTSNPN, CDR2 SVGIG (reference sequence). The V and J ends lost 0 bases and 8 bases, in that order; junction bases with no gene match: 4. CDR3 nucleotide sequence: TGTGCCTGGAGTGTACAGGGGAAGAAGCAGTACTTC. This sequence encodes CAWSVQGKKQYF.

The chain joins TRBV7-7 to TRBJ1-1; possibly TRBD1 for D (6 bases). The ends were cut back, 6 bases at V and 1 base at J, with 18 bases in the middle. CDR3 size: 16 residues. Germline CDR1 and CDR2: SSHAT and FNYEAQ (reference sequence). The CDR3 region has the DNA TGTGCCAGCAGATCCAAGGGGTACAGGGCGAACACTGAAGCTTTCTTT. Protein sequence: CASRSKGYRANTEAFF.